Presented here are 14 T cell receptor beta chains from one specimen sequenced in a study of blood T cell repertoires in COVID-19. The table came from immunoSEQ multiplex PCR; TCRdb's copy has only in-frame clones and leaves some out. This sample has roughly 80,000 clones, with roughly nine tenths found just once. Specimen: peripheral blood. The receptor source for this set is a woman aged 80 or over with active or convalescent COVID-19.

The chain uses TRBV3-1 (or the pseudogene TRBV3-2) and TRBJ1-4; 8 positions agree with TRBD1. This CDR3 spans 15 amino acids. J was trimmed by 2 bases and V by 3 bases; bases with no gene match: 2. CDR1 LGHDT and CDR2 YNNKEL come from the germline V gene (reference sequence). The CDR3 DNA is TGTGCCAGCAGCCAGAGACAGGGGACTAATGAAAAACTGTTTTTT. Protein product: CASSQRQGTNEKLFF.

This clone was found once. V and J are TRBV6-6 and TRBJ2-5; 12 positions agree with TRBD2. The CDR3 totals 17 residues. Germline V gene sequence: CDR1 MNHNY, CDR2 SVGAGI (reference sequence). The trim removed 5 bases at V and 5 bases at J, leaving 12 bases unmatched. This CDR3 reads CASSRRPTSGSGETQYF. CDR3 coding DNA: TGTGCCAGCAGTCGCCGTCCGACTAGCGGGAGCGGGGAGACCCAGTACTTC.

The chain has TRBV6-2 or TRBV6-3 and TRBJ2-3; 8 bases fit TRBD2. Trimming removed 5 bases from V and 10 bases from J; junction bases left unmatched: 11. The CDR3 is 14 amino acids. Germline V lookup: CDR1 MNHEY, CDR2 SVGEGT. CDR3 DNA: TGTGCCAGCAGTACCGGGACTAGTAACCAAGCGCAGTATTTT. It codes for CASSTGTSNQAQYF.

The gene calls are TRBV10-3 and TRBJ1-2, with a weak D call TRBD1 (5 bases). Trimming pared 11 bases from V and 6 bases from J, leaving 13 bases between. The CDR3 totals 11 residues. Germline loops: CDR1 ENHRY, CDR2 SYGVKD. The CDR3 region has the DNA TGTGCCGCGGGACCCCGGGATGGCTACACCTTC. Its protein is CAAGPRDGYTF.

This sequence joins TRBV7-2 and TRBJ2-3; 12 nucleotides match TRBD2. The V gene end was trimmed by 4 bases and the J gene end by 4 bases; junction bases not matched to a gene: 6. This CDR3 is built from 16 residues. Germline CDR1 and CDR2: SGHTA and FQGNSA. The CDR3, as DNA: TGTGCCAGCAGCTCACGGACTAGCGGGGTATCAGATACGCAGTATTTT. Its protein product is CASSSRTSGVSDTQYF.

The V gene is TRBV5-1, the J gene TRBJ2-7, with TRBD1 matching 10 bases. Germline lookup yields CDR1 SGHRS and CDR2 YFSETQ. V lost 0 bases, J lost 4 bases, and 4 bases stayed unmatched. The CDR3 contains 15 residues. CDR3 region: CASSLETGGGYEQYF. The CDR3 DNA follows: TGCGCCAGCAGCTTGGAGACAGGGGGCGGGTACGAGCAGTACTTC.

A single count supports this clone. The chain employs TRBV19 and TRBJ2-6; no clear D. This CDR3 is 15 amino acids long. V lost 7 bases to trimming and J lost 0 bases, with 10 bases between them. CDR1 is LNHDA and CDR2 is SQIVND in the germline V gene (reference sequence). CDR3 DNA: TGTGCCAGTACTAAAGAGAGCTCTGGGGCCAACGTCCTGACTTTC. It yields the protein CASTKESSGANVLTF.

The gene calls are TRBV5-1 and TRBJ1-1; no clear D gene. Per germline, CDR1 SGHRS and CDR2 YFSETQ. There are 14 residues in the CDR3. V shed 2 bases and J shed 2 bases, with 10 bases lying between them. In DNA, the CDR3 is TGCGCCAGCAGCTTATACAGCCAAAACACTGAAGCTTTCTTT. It yields the protein CASSLYSQNTEAFF.

The V call is TRBV27, the J call TRBJ2-5; TRBD1 aligns across 10 bases. This CDR3 has 15 amino acids. V trimming: 1 base; J trimming: 3 bases; junction bases outside the gene matches: 2. Germline V gene sequence: CDR1 MNHEY, CDR2 SMNVEV (reference sequence). The chain's CDR3 is CASSLLGTGEETQYF. The CDR3 nucleotides are TGTGCCAGCAGTTTATTAGGGACAGGGGAAGAGACCCAGTACTTC.

The chain uses TRBV7-2 and TRBJ2-1, with 7 bases lining up with TRBD1. The germline V gene has CDR1 SGHTA and CDR2 FQGNSA. CDR3 length: 15 residues. J was trimmed by 12 bases and V by 3 bases; bases with no gene match: 14. CDR3 DNA sequence: TGTGCCAGCAGCTTCCCGACAGGGATCTCAATGAGGCAGTTCTTC. Translation: CASSFPTGISMRQFF.

This CDR3 reads CASSSRGGPGELFF. CDR3 DNA: TGTGCCAGCAGCTCGAGGGGGGGACCCGGGGAGCTGTTTTTT. The chain is built from TRBV11-2 and TRBJ2-2; D perhaps matches TRBD2 (7 bases). CDR1 SGHAT and CDR2 FQNNGV come from the germline V gene. This CDR3 comprises 14 residues. V lost 4 bases to trimming and J lost 6 bases, with 12 bases between them.

V gene TRBV19 combines with J gene TRBJ1-4; D is uncertain. This CDR3 region has 15 residues. CDR1 is LNHDA and CDR2 is SQIVND in the germline V gene (reference sequence). The germline V and J ends were trimmed by 1 base and 6 bases, with 12 bases remaining between them. The CDR3 loop is CASSIGAGYHEKLFF. The CDR3 DNA reads as TGTGCCAGTAGTATAGGCGCGGGGTACCATGAAAAACTGTTTTTT.

The chain combines TRBV2 with TRBJ1-2; 8 bases match TRBD1. Trimming cost V 5 bases and J 4 bases; bases outside gene matches: 9. Per germline, CDR1 SNHLY and CDR2 FYNNEI. The CDR3 has 15 residues. CDR3 in amino acids: CASSSPGQGSYGYTF. CDR3 DNA: TGTGCCAGCAGTTCCCCTGGACAGGGTAGCTATGGCTACACCTTC.

This sequence joins TRBV27 and TRBJ1-5, with D possibly being TRBD1 (5 bases). This CDR3 contains 14 residues. Germline CDR1 MNHEY, CDR2 SMNVEV (reference sequence). V gave up 5 bases and J gave up 3 bases, with 11 bases separating them. DNA of the CDR3: TGTGCCAGCAGTCAGGGATTTGACAATCAGCCCCAGCATTTT. This translates into CASSQGFDNQPQHF.